This passage covers 30 T cell receptor beta chains from one sample sequenced in a study of T-cell reconstitution after alpha-beta-depleted transplantation in children. A TCRbeta library incorporating unique molecular identifiers was prepared. TCRdb redid the calling of the PCR reads with MiXCR, one entry per CDR3 protein. This sample yields fewer than 400,000 distinct CDR3 sequences, of which about a fifth are seen a single time; less than 4.5% belongs to the top ten. The source was PBMCs from the stem cell graft donor, collected from the stem cell graft. The receptors come from a human donor who donated a stem cell graft to a child with acute myeloid leukemia.

This chain joins TRBV29-1 and TRBJ1-1, with D unclear. CDR1 and CDR2 (germline): SQVTM, ANQGSEA. This CDR3 has 13 amino acids. V was shortened by 4 bases and J by 3 bases, with 12 bases between the two germline ends. CDR3 residues: CSVVALDYTEAFF. CDR3 nucleotide sequence: TGCAGCGTTGTGGCTTTGGACTACACTGAAGCTTTCTTT.

The rearrangement joins TRBV7-9 to TRBJ2-3, with D tentatively TRBD1 or TRBD2 (5 bases each). This CDR3 has 15 residues. The V end was cut by 5 bases, the J end by 4 bases, with 16 bases between. Germline V gene data show CDR1 as SEHNR and CDR2 as FQNEAQ (reference sequence). For the CDR3, the DNA is TGTGCCAGCAGCCAGACCCCCGGGACCTCAGATACGCAGTATTTT. This gives the protein CASSQTPGTSDTQYF.

This clonotype has just a few counts. The V call is TRBV6-1, the J call TRBJ2-3, with TRBD1 as a possible D gene (6 bases). This CDR3 is built from 13 residues. V was clipped by 7 bases and J by 3 bases, with 11 bases between them. The germline CDR1 and CDR2 sequences are MNHNS and SASEGT. The CDR3 nucleotides are TGTGCCAGCATGGGCAGGGGTACAGATACGCAGTATTTT. This encodes CASMGRGTDTQYF.

At least ten counts were recorded for this clonotype. The chain has TRBV20-1 and TRBJ2-7, with 8 bases identical to TRBD1. The CDR3 totals 12 residues. V lost 6 bases and J lost 3; bases outside the gene matches: 4. CDR1 is DFQATT, CDR2 SNEGSKA, per germline (reference sequence). The CDR3 nucleotides are TGCAGTGCCAGGACAGGGAACTACGAGCAGTACTTC. As protein: CSARTGNYEQYF.

The rearrangement links TRBV12-3 or TRBV12-4 to TRBJ1-1, with 7 bases fitting TRBD1. The CDR3 runs 13 residues. The J segment lost 6 bases and the V segment lost 6 bases, leaving 7 bases of the junction unmatched. In DNA, the CDR3 is TGTGCCAGCAGAAGGCCAGGGGGACCTGAAGCTTTCTTT. It yields the protein CASRRPGGPEAFF.

In this sample, this clonotype turned up many times. This rearrangement joins TRBV20-1 to TRBJ1-1; 7 nucleotides match TRBD1. The CDR3 spans 14 residues. V lost 0 bases, J lost 5 bases, and 6 bases stayed unmatched. CDR1 is DFQATT, CDR2 SNEGSKA, per germline (reference sequence). The CDR3, as DNA: TGCAGTGCTAGAGATGACAGGGTGGTAACTGAAGCTTTCTTT. Its protein product is CSARDDRVVTEAFF.

The chain joins TRBV29-1 to TRBJ2-2; 7 bases are a match to TRBD2. Germline V gene sequence: CDR1 SQVTM, CDR2 ANQGSEA. V was clipped by 6 bases and J by 2 bases; unmatched bases: 6. The CDR3 is 14 residues long. The CDR3 DNA follows: TGCAGCGTAACTAGCGCATTTAACACCGGGGAGCTGTTTTTT. It codes for CSVTSAFNTGELFF.

The table lists this clonotype with many counts. This chain connects TRBV20-1 to TRBJ2-7; TRBD2 matches at 10 bases. Unmatched junction bases numbered 4, after V lost 2 bases and J lost 3 bases. The CDR3 covers 14 residues. Germline assignment: CDR1 DFQATT and CDR2 SNEGSKA (reference sequence). CDR3 sequence (DNA): TGCAGTGCTAGATTCGGGACTAGCGACTACGAGCAGTACTTC. The encoded protein is CSARFGTSDYEQYF.

The J gene is TRBJ2-3, the V gene TRBV18; perhaps D is TRBD1 or TRBD2 (5 bases each). Germline-derived CDR1 and CDR2 are KGHSH and LQKENI. Trimming pared 6 bases from V and 4 bases from J, leaving 8 bases between. The CDR3 spans 12 residues. The CDR3 protein is CASSRGPDTQYF. CDR3 DNA: TGTGCCAGCTCGAGGGGCCCAGATACGCAGTATTTT.

V is TRBV29-1 and J is TRBJ1-1; no clear D gene. Germline CDR1 and CDR2: SQVTM and ANQGSEA. CDR3 size: 12 residues. Trimming cost V 1 base and J 5 bases, with 8 bases left between them. The CDR3 here is CSVEVAGTEAFF. CDR3 sequence (DNA): TGCAGCGTTGAAGTTGCGGGGACTGAAGCTTTCTTT.

The sample holds many counts of this clonotype. The chain carries TRBV6-5 and TRBJ1-1; 7 bases are shared with TRBD1. Germline V gene data show CDR1 as MNHEY and CDR2 as SVGAGI. The V segment lost 6 bases and the J segment 4 bases; nucleotides outside the gene matches: 11. This CDR3 has 15 amino acids. The CDR3: CASRRKGGSGTEAFF. CDR3 DNA sequence: TGTGCCAGCAGGCGTAAAGGGGGCAGTGGCACTGAAGCTTTCTTT.

The gene calls are TRBV7-8 and TRBJ2-1, with TRBD2 matching 15 bases. Unmatched junction bases numbered 10, after V lost 2 bases and J lost 8 bases. This CDR3 region has 18 residues. CDR1 and CDR2 (germline): SGHVS, FQNEAQ. For the CDR3, the DNA is TGTGCCAGCAGCTTAAGCCGGACTAGCGGGAGGGCCGGCTATGAGCAGTTCTTC. Residues: CASSLSRTSGRAGYEQFF. The complete variable domain, with remaining parts taken from reference TRBV7-8 and TRBJ2-1, reads GAGVSQSPRYKVAKRGQDVALRCDPISGHVSLFWYQQALGQGPEFLTYFQNEAQLDKSGLPSDRFFAERPEGSVSTLKIQRTQQEDSAVYLCASSLSRTSGRAGYEQFFGPGTRLTVL.

The CDR3 DNA reads as TGTGCCAGCTCACGGAATTTGACTAGCGAGACCTACGAGCAGTACTTC. This codes for CASSRNLTSETYEQYF. V gene TRBV18 combines with J gene TRBJ2-7; 8 bases fit TRBD2. J was trimmed by 2 bases and V by 4 bases; bases with no gene match: 10. The CDR3 is 16 amino acids. Germline V lookup: CDR1 KGHSH, CDR2 LQKENI.

The chain carries TRBV7-6 and TRBJ1-5, with D perhaps matching TRBD1 (5 bases). The CDR3 is 14 residues long. CDR1 and CDR2 (germline): SGHVS, FNYEAQ. Between the trimmed V and J ends, which lost 5 bases and 5 bases, there was a span of 13 bases. The CDR3 DNA sequence: TGTGCCAGCAGCCCTGGGGGAACCGATCAGCCCCAGCATTTT. Encoded protein: CASSPGGTDQPQHF.

The chain combines TRBV5-5 with TRBJ1-1, with D maybe TRBD1 (5 bases). The V end was cut by 2 bases, the J end by 3 bases, with 11 bases between. Germline-derived CDR1 and CDR2 are SGHKS and YYEKEE (reference sequence). The CDR3 covers 14 residues. Written as DNA, the CDR3 is TGTGCCAGCAGCTTAGACAGATGGGACACTGAAGCTTTCTTT. The encoded protein is CASSLDRWDTEAFF.

This clonotype appeared a few times. The CDR3 protein is CASSPGLAGDYEQYF. CDR3 sequence (DNA): TGTGCCAGCAGCCCCGGACTAGCGGGAGACTACGAGCAGTACTTC. The rearrangement joins TRBV12-3 or TRBV12-4 to TRBJ2-7, with 13 positions matching TRBD2. V trimming: 6 bases; J trimming: 3 bases; junction bases outside the gene matches: 5. The CDR3 covers 15 residues.

This clonotype has at least ten counts. This chain joins TRBV6-2 or TRBV6-3 and TRBJ2-2; TRBD2 matches at 11 bases. The CDR3 has 15 amino acids. CDR1 and CDR2 (germline): MNHEY, SVGEGT. Trimming removed 5 bases from V and 1 base from J; junction bases left unmatched: 0. As DNA, the CDR3 is TGTGCCAGCAGTGGGACTAGCGGGAACACCGGGGAGCTGTTTTTT. Translating gives CASSGTSGNTGELFF.

V is TRBV6-4 and J is TRBJ2-1; D ambiguous. The CDR3 spans 15 residues. V lost 0 bases to trimming and J lost 9 bases, with 15 bases between them. The germline V gene has CDR1 MRHNA and CDR2 SNTAGT. Written as DNA, the CDR3 is TGTGCCAGCAGTGACTCGATTCCCGGGTACGGTGAGCAGTTCTTC. Translation gives CASSDSIPGYGEQFF.

The sample holds a few counts of this clonotype. The rearrangement uses TRBV27 and TRBJ2-6, with TRBD1 as a possible D gene (6 bases). This CDR3 has 17 amino acids. The germline gives CDR1 MNHEY, CDR2 SMNVEV (reference sequence). V was shortened by 2 bases and J by 0 bases, with 11 bases between the two germline ends. The CDR3 spells CASSLTGWSSGANVLTF. CDR3 sequence (DNA): TGTGCCAGCAGTTTAACAGGGTGGAGCTCTGGGGCCAACGTCCTGACTTTC.

This chain connects TRBV10-3 to TRBJ1-5; D is uncertain. The CDR3 loop spans 14 amino acids. CDR1 ENHRY and CDR2 SYGVKD come from the germline V gene. V lost 3 bases to trimming and J lost 5 bases, with 11 bases between them. In DNA, the CDR3 is TGTGCCATCAGTGAAAGGCAGCCCGATCAGCCCCAGCATTTT. Translated, it gives CAISERQPDQPQHF.

V and J are TRBV20-1 and TRBJ2-1; 10 bases agree with TRBD1. The CDR3 loop spans 16 amino acids. CDR1 DFQATT and CDR2 SNEGSKA come from the germline V gene (reference sequence). This CDR3 is CIARDRGFLSYNEQFF. For the CDR3, the DNA is TGCATTGCCCGGGACAGGGGATTTCTTTCCTACAATGAGCAGTTCTTC.

This sequence joins TRBV15 and TRBJ2-3, with D perhaps matching TRBD2 (6 bases). CDR3 length equals 15 residues. CDR1 LNHNV and CDR2 YYDKDF come from the germline V gene (reference sequence). V shed 3 bases and J shed 2 bases, with 12 bases lying between them. The CDR3 loop reads CATSRGAGITDTQYF. CDR3 bases: TGTGCCACCAGCAGGGGCGCGGGGATCACAGATACGCAGTATTTT.

This clonotype was counted between two and nine times. This rearrangement joins TRBV28 to TRBJ1-6; D call uncertain. V was clipped by 6 bases and J by 9 bases, with 12 bases between them. CDR1 and CDR2 (germline): MDHEN, SYDVKM. The CDR3 runs to 13 residues. The CDR3 DNA is TGTGCCAGCAGGGACGGGCCGGTTTCACCCCTCCACTTT. Its protein product is CASRDGPVSPLHF.

To note about this clonotype: The germline gene is not matched at one end of the junction; a read error may be the cause. The chain uses TRBV7-7 and TRBJ2-3, with TRBD2 matching 7 bases. The CDR3 runs to 15 residues. CDR1 SSHAT and CDR2 FNYEAQ come from the germline V gene (reference sequence). The CDR3 is CASSLHTSATDTQYF. The CDR3 DNA sequence: TGTGCTAGCAGCCTCCATACTAGCGCCACAGATACGCAGTATTTT.

The CDR3 spells CASSEAAGGQTQYF. CDR3 coding DNA: TGTGCCAGCAGTGAAGCGGCAGGGGGTCAGACCCAGTACTTC. The chain has TRBV2 and TRBJ2-5; the match to TRBD1 covers 7 bases. The CDR3 consists of 14 residues. V trimming: 0 bases; J trimming: 6 bases; junction bases outside the gene matches: 4. Per germline, CDR1 SNHLY and CDR2 FYNNEI.

Only a few counts were recorded for this clonotype. The CDR3: CASTAVTGGHNEQFF. The DNA for the CDR3 is TGTGCCAGCACCGCCGTGACAGGGGGCCACAATGAGCAGTTCTTC. V is TRBV12-3 or TRBV12-4 and J is TRBJ2-1; 10 positions agree with TRBD1. The CDR3 covers 15 residues. With 7 bases clipped from V and 5 bases from J, the junction kept 8 bases outside the gene matches.

This clonotype was seen a handful of times. V and J are TRBV7-2 and TRBJ1-2; D gene unclear. V was trimmed by 5 bases and J by 6 bases, leaving 16 bases between them. Germline CDR1 reads SGHTA; CDR2 reads FQGNSA. The CDR3 extends over 14 amino acids. CDR3 nucleotide sequence: TGTGCCAGCAGCGCCCGGTTCGTGGAAAATGGCTACACCTTC. This translates into CASSARFVENGYTF.

This clonotype was seen many times. This chain links TRBV5-1 with TRBJ2-7; 8 bases map to TRBD1. Germline CDR1 SGHRS, CDR2 YFSETQ. With V trimmed by 4 bases and J by 3 bases, 9 bases remained unmatched. The CDR3 is 15 amino acids. The CDR3 is CASSPTGQGGYEQYF. The CDR3 DNA reads as TGCGCCAGCAGCCCAACCGGACAGGGTGGCTACGAGCAGTACTTC.

V and J are TRBV6-2 or TRBV6-3 and TRBJ2-7; 8 bases are shared with TRBD2. CDR3 size: 12 residues. CDR1 MNHEY and CDR2 SVGEGT come from the germline V gene. J was trimmed by 3 bases and V by 10 bases; bases with no gene match: 5. The CDR3 reads CATGGGNYEQYF. Written as DNA, the CDR3 is TGTGCCACAGGCGGGGGGAACTACGAGCAGTACTTC.

CDR3 region: CASSLEVESNQPQHF. The CDR3 DNA reads TGTGCCAGCAGCTTAGAAGTAGAGAGCAATCAGCCCCAGCATTTT. The chain is built from TRBV7-8 and TRBJ1-5; the D is unclear. Trimming took off 1 base at V and 1 base at J, with 8 bases between the two ends. This CDR3 region has 15 residues. The germline V gene encodes CDR1 SGHVS and CDR2 FQNEAQ.